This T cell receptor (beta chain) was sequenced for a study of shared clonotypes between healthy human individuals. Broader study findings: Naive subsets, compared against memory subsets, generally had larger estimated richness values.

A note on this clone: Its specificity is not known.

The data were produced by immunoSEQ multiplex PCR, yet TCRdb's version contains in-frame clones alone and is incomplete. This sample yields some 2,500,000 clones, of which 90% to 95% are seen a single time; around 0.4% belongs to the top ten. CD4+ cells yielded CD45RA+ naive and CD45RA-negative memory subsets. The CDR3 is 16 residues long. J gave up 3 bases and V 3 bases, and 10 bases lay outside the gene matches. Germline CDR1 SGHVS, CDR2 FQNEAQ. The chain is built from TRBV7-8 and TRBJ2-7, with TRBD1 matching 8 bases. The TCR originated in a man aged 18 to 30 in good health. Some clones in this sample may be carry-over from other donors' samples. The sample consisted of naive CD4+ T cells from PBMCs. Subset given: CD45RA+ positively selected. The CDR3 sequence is CASSFGQGARGYEQYF. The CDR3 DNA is TGTGCCAGCAGCTTCGGCCAGGGGGCGAGGGGCTACGAGCAGTACTTC.